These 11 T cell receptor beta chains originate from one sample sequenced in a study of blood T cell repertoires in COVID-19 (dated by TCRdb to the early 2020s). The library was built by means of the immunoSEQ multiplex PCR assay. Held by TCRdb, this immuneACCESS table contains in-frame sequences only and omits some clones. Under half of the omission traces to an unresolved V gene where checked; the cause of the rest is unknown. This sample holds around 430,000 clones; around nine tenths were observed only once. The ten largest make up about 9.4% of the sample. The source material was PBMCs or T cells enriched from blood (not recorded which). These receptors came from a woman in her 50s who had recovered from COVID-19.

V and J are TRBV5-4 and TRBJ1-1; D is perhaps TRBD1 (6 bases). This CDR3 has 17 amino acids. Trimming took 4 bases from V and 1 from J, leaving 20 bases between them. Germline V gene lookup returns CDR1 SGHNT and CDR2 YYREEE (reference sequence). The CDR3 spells CASSRPDGTRENTEAFF. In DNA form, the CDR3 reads TGTGCCAGCAGCCGGCCCGACGGGACAAGGGAGAACACTGAAGCTTTCTTT.

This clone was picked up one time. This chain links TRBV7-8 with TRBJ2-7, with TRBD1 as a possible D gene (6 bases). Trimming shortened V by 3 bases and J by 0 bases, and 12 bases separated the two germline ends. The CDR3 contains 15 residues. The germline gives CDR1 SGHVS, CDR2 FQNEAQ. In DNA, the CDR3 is TGTGCCAGCAGCTTTGTACAGGGCAGCTCCTACGAGCAGTACTTC. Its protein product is CASSFVQGSSYEQYF.

The CDR3 here is CASSIRTDTEAFF. CDR3 sequence (DNA): TGTGCCAGTAGTATAAGGACTGACACTGAAGCTTTCTTT. The chain combines TRBV19 with TRBJ1-1; no clear D. Germline CDR1 and CDR2: LNHDA and SQIVND (reference sequence). The V and J ends lost 2 bases and 3 bases respectively, with 7 bases between them. This CDR3 has 13 amino acids. The full variable domain, in which reference TRBV19 and TRBJ1-1 provide the parts outside the CDR3, is DGGITQSPKYLFRKEGQNVTLSCEQNLNHDAMYWYRQDPGQGLRLIYYSQIVNDFQKGDIAEGYSVSREKKESFPLTVTSAQKNPTAFYLCASSIRTDTEAFFGQGTRLTVV.

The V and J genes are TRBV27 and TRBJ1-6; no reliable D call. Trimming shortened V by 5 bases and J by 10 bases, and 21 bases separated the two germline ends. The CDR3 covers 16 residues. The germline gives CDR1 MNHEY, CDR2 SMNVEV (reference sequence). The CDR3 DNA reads TGTGCCAGCAGTCCCCGTCCCCCTTCGTCGCAGTCACCCCTCCACTTT. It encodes CASSPRPPSSQSPLHF.

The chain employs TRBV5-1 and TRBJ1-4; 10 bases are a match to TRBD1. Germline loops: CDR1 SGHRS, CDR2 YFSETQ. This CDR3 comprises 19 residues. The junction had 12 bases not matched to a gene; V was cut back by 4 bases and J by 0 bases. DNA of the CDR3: TGCGCCAGCAGCAAACCCGGGACAGGGGTGTTACCAACTAATGAAAAACTGTTTTTT. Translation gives CASSKPGTGVLPTNEKLFF. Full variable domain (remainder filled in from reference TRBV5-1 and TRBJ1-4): KAGVTQTPRYLIKTRGQQVTLSCSPISGHRSVSWYQQTPGQGLQFLFEYFSETQRNKGNFPGRFSGRQFSNSRSEMNVSTLELGDSALYLCASSKPGTGVLPTNEKLFFGSGTQLSVL.

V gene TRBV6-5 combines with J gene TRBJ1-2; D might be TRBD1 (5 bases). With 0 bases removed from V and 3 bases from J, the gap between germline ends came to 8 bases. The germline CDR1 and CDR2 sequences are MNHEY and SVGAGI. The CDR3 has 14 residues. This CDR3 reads CASSYSSGYYGYTF. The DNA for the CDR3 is TGTGCCAGCAGTTACTCGTCAGGGTACTATGGCTACACCTTC.

The CDR3 protein is CASSIQGTFRSTDTQYF. The CDR3 bases are TGTGCCAGCTCAATACAGGGTACCTTCCGTAGCACAGATACGCAGTATTTT. This chain uses TRBV18 with TRBJ2-3, with D maybe TRBD1 (6 bases). V lost 5 bases, J lost 0 bases, and 18 bases lay in between. This CDR3 spans 17 amino acids. CDR1 is KGHSH and CDR2 is LQKENI in the germline V gene.

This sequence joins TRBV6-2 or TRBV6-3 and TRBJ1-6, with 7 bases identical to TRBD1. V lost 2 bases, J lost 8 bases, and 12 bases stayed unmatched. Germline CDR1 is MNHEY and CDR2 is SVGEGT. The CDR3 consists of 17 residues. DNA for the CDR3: TGTGCCAGCAGTTACCGACAGGGTTCGTACCTTCATTCACCCCTCCACTTT. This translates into CASSYRQGSYLHSPLHF.

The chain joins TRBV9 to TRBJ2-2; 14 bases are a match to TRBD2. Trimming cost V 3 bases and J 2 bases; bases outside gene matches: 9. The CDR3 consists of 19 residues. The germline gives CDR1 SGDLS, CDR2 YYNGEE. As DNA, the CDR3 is TGTGCCAGCAGCGCCGGAGGGACTAGCGGGGGCCAAAACACCGGGGAGCTGTTTTTT. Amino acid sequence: CASSAGGTSGGQNTGELFF. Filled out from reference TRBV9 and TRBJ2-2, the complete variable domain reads DSGVTQTPKHLITATGQRVTLRCSPRSGDLSVYWYQQSLDQGLQFLIQYYNGEERAKGNILERFSAQQFPDLHSELNLSSLELGDSALYFCASSAGGTSGGQNTGELFFGEGSRLTVL.

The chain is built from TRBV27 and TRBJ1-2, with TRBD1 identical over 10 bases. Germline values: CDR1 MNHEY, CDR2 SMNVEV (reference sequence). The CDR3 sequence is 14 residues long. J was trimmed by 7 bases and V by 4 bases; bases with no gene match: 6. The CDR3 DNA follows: TGTGCCAGCAGTTCCTTGACAGGGGGCCGTGGCTACACCTTC. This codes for CASSSLTGGRGYTF.

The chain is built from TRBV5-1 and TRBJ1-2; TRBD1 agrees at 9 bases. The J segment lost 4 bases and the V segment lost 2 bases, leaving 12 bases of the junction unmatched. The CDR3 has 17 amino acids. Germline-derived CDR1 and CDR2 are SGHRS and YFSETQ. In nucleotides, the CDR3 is TGCGCCAGCAGCTTCGGGACAGGGCTTTTGGGTGGCTATGGCTACACCTTC. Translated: CASSFGTGLLGGYGYTF.